Listed below are T cell receptor beta chains from one sample, sequenced in a study of shared clonotypes between healthy human individuals. Libraries were prepared by immunoSEQ multiplex PCR; TCRdb keeps only in-frame clonotypes and omits some of them. The table lists about 2 million clones, about 95% of them singletons. The specimen sequenced was naive CD8+ T cells sorted from blood. These receptors were collected from a man aged 18 to 35 in good health. Both conserved end residues are trimmed from each CDR3. Each record gives: CDR3 protein, D gene, V gene, J gene. A D gene is named only where the DNA matches it firmly.

ASSGDRGNYGYT	TRBD1	TRBV5-4	TRBJ1-2
ASSPSWDSYEQY	-	TRBV18	TRBJ2-7
ASSVDRAGVQYNEQF	TRBD2	TRBV9	TRBJ2-1
ASSYSAGSANYGYT	-	TRBV6-6	TRBJ1-2
ASSIHPFSTGSSYEQY	TRBD1	TRBV19	TRBJ2-7
AGSLTAPPTGYEQY	-	TRBV27	TRBJ2-7
ASRQPEAGEQF	-	TRBV6-5	TRBJ2-1
ASSYWAGGGQETQY	-	TRBV6-6	TRBJ2-5
ASSVLQGDTEAF	-	TRBV19	TRBJ1-1
ASSYSGRNNSPLH	-	TRBV6-5	TRBJ1-6
ASSDPGGTSGYEQY	TRBD2	TRBV9	TRBJ2-7
ASSEVGGMTEAF	-	TRBV25-1	TRBJ1-1
ASSLLDSNQPQH	-	TRBV7-9	TRBJ1-5
ASSLSAAEGNNEQF	-	TRBV27	TRBJ2-1
ASSAGTLTNEQF	-	TRBV9	TRBJ2-1
ASSLEAAVNSPLH	-	TRBV7-6	TRBJ1-6
ASSITGTEDDEQY	TRBD1	TRBV19	TRBJ2-7
AWSRQISRESLTLYQETQY	-	TRBV30	TRBJ2-5
SVDSGAGNTIY	-	TRBV29-1	TRBJ1-3
ASSAHARTGGNTEAF	TRBD1	TRBV25-1	TRBJ1-1
ASSARSDYNEQF	-	TRBV7-9	TRBJ2-1
ASSDLGFNYGYT	-	TRBV25-1	TRBJ1-2
ASSLLVAGGQETQY	TRBD2	TRBV4-1	TRBJ2-5
ASSILAGDEEQY	TRBD2	TRBV19	TRBJ2-7
ASSLYRGSYEQY	TRBD1	TRBV27	TRBJ2-7
ASSLSGTDYQPQH	TRBD1	TRBV19	TRBJ1-5
ASSYFGGANYGYT	-	TRBV6-5	TRBJ1-2
ASWGQGYTEAF	TRBD1	TRBV19	TRBJ1-1
ASSQDRLAARYEQY	-	TRBV4-1	TRBJ2-7
ASSHVPPGGSGYT	-	TRBV6-1	TRBJ1-2
ASRSDPGTYEQY	-	TRBV2	TRBJ2-7
ARWTRADTQY	-	TRBV27	TRBJ2-3
ASGGEGQPQH	-	TRBV9	TRBJ1-5
ASSPLLGGNIQY	-	TRBV6-5	TRBJ2-4
ASSSDLVEAF	-	TRBV11-1	TRBJ1-1
ASSEQGTF	-	TRBV19	TRBJ1-1
ASNLLQGFSVTIYEQY	-	TRBV27	TRBJ2-7
ASSLSGTEYEQY	TRBD1	TRBV5-4	TRBJ2-7
ASRPGTGVNYGYT	TRBD1	TRBV27	TRBJ1-2
ASSDSGPGTGSHEQY	TRBD1	TRBV6-4	TRBJ2-7
ASIAGTGLVKTQY	TRBD1	TRBV7-2	TRBJ2-5
ASSQGSTGGTQY	-	TRBV4-1	TRBJ2-5
ASSVGFTGGKGYT	-	TRBV9	TRBJ1-2
ASSQEAEGRAHEQY	-	TRBV4-3	TRBJ2-7
ASSDSGNYGYT	-	TRBV2	TRBJ1-2
ASGLEPEQY	TRBD2	TRBV7-9	TRBJ2-7
ATSTLPDRIQNIQY	TRBD1	TRBV15	TRBJ2-4
ASSPGRVNNQPQH	-	TRBV7-9	TRBJ1-5
ASSFEGAF	-	TRBV5-8	TRBJ1-1